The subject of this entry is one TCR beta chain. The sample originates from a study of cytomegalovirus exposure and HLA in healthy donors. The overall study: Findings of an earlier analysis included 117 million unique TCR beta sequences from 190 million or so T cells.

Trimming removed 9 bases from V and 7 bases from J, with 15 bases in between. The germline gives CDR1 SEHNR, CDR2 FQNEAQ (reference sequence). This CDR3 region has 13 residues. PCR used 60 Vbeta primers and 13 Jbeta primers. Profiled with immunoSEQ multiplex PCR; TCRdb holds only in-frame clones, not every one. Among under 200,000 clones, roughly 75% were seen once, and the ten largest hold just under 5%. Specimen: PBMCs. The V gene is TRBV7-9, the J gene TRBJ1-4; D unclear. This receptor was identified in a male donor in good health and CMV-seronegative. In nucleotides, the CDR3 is TGTGCCAGTACACTCAAGGCGGGTGAAAAACTGTTTTTT. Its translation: CASTLKAGEKLFF.